The rows below give T cell receptor beta chains drawn from one sample of a study of graft-versus-host responses after intestinal transplantation. TCRdb keeps only in-frame clones here, not all; method: immunoSEQ multiplex PCR. The table lists under 55,000 clones, 91% of them singletons, with 3.5% to 5% in the top ten. The starting material was PBMCs, obtained 524 days after transplant. The receptors shown here come from a human patient who received an intestinal transplant, so some T cells may come from the graft donor. Each CDR3 is given with its conserved first and last residue. D genes are given only for firm matches. Clone size is shown for a subset of rows, as once, few, many or a class of expanded clone.

NA	TRBV15	NA	TRBJ1-4	CATKGSHEKLFF	TGTGCCACCAAAGGGAGTCATGAAAAACTGTTTTTT
NA	TRBV28	NA	TRBJ1-5	CASSLLWGRLLNQPQHF	TGTGCCAGCAGTTTATTGTGGGGACGGTTACTCAATCAGCCCCAGCATTTT
NA	TRBV28	NA	TRBJ1-4	CASSFRVVDEKLFF	TGTGCCAGCAGTTTCAGGGTGGTGGATGAAAAACTGTTTTTT
NA	TRBV18	NA	TRBJ2-5	CASSQLSQGETQYF	TGTGCCAGCTCACAACTCTCCCAGGGGGAGACCCAGTACTTC
NA	TRBV15	NA	TRBJ2-5	CATSRDFGPAQETQYF	TGTGCCACCAGCAGAGATTTCGGACCCGCCCAAGAGACCCAGTACTTC
NA	TRBV7-2	NA	TRBJ2-5	CASSLEQFQETQYF	TGTGCCAGCAGCTTGGAACAGTTCCAAGAGACCCAGTACTTC
NA	TRBV7-3	TRBD1	TRBJ1-5	CASSPRNRGGIPRNQPQHF	TGTGCCAGCAGCCCGAGGAACAGGGGAGGAATCCCCCGAAATCAGCCCCAGCATTTT
NA	TRBV7-9	NA	TRBJ1-1	CASSLGGEAFF	TGTGCCAGCAGCTTAGGGGGTGAAGCTTTCTTT
NA	TRBV28	NA	TRBJ2-1	CASSLSGWGPGSSYNEQFF	TGTGCCAGCAGTTTAAGCGGGTGGGGTCCGGGGAGCTCCTACAATGAGCAGTTCTTC
NA	TRBV2	TRBD1	TRBJ2-4	CASSSGTGKNIQYF	TGTGCCAGCAGTTCCGGGACAGGGAAAAACATTCAGTACTTC
NA	TRBV9	TRBD1	TRBJ1-1	CASSATTGGTEAFF	TGTGCCAGCAGCGCTACGACAGGGGGCACTGAAGCTTTCTTT
once	TRBV20-1	TRBD2	TRBJ2-7	CSAPGLAEQYF	TGCAGTGCGCCCGGACTAGCCGAGCAGTACTTC
NA	TRBV6-5	NA	TRBJ1-2	CASSYSGVHGYTF	TGTGCCAGCAGTTACTCCGGGGTACATGGCTACACCTTC
NA	TRBV2	TRBD1	TRBJ2-7	CASSEVGTGRGGQYF	TGTGCCAGCAGTGAAGTTGGGACAGGGAGAGGAGGGCAGTACTTC
NA	TRBV4-1	NA	TRBJ1-5	CASSRRVGVTQPQHF	TGCGCCAGCAGCCGAAGGGTGGGGGTCACTCAGCCCCAGCATTTT
NA	TRBV25-1	TRBD2	TRBJ2-1	CASSSLAGVDNEQFF	TGTGCCAGCAGTTCTCTAGCGGGAGTAGACAATGAGCAGTTCTTC
NA	TRBV27	NA	TRBJ1-5	CASSWDSNQPQHF	TGTGCCAGCAGTTGGGACAGCAATCAGCCCCAGCATTTT
NA	TRBV15	NA	TRBJ2-3	CATSRAVTDTQYF	TGTGCCACCAGCAGAGCTGTCACAGATACGCAGTATTTT
NA	TRBV6-1	NA	TRBJ1-6	CASSDGRSPLHF	TGTGCCAGCAGTGATGGGCGATCACCCCTCCACTTT
once	TRBV15	NA	TRBJ2-1	CATSRGGGGLRDNEQFF	TGTGCCACCAGCAGAGGGGGAGGGGGACTGCGCGACAATGAGCAGTTCTTC
NA	TRBV19	NA	TRBJ2-7	CASSQVAGAAYEQYF	TGTGCCAGCAGCCAGGTGGCAGGAGCAGCCTACGAGCAGTACTTC
NA	TRBV28	NA	TRBJ1-4	CASSLLPGGKDEKLFF	TGTGCCAGCAGTTTACTACCCGGAGGGAAAGATGAAAAACTGTTTTTT
NA	TRBV4-2	TRBD2	TRBJ2-7	CASSQDPPSGSVYEQYF	TGTGCCAGCAGCCAAGATCCCCCTAGCGGGAGCGTGTACGAGCAGTACTTC
NA	TRBV19	NA	TRBJ1-2	CASRPSGQTNYGYTF	TGTGCCAGTAGACCTTCCGGCCAGACTAACTATGGCTACACCTTC
once	TRBV10-3	NA	TRBJ2-7	CAITAVPGHEQYF	TGTGCCATCACTGCGGTTCCGGGGCACGAGCAGTACTTC
NA	TRBV19	TRBD2	TRBJ2-1	CASSIDPGGYNEQFF	TGTGCCAGTAGTATAGATCCGGGGGGGTACAATGAGCAGTTCTTC
NA	TRBV27	NA	TRBJ2-5	CASSSRPQIQETQYF	TGTGCCAGCAGTTCTAGGCCCCAGATCCAAGAGACCCAGTACTTC
NA	TRBV27	TRBD1	TRBJ2-7	CASSRQGHEQYF	TGTGCCAGCAGCAGACAGGGACACGAGCAGTACTTC
NA	TRBV4-1	NA	TRBJ1-1	CASSQVRSTEAFF	TGCGCCAGCAGCCAAGTAAGGAGCACTGAAGCTTTCTTT
NA	TRBV28	TRBD1	TRBJ1-1	CASSFYRDRPMNTEAFF	TGTGCCAGCAGTTTTTACCGGGACAGACCTATGAACACTGAAGCTTTCTTT
NA	TRBV27	NA	TRBJ1-1	CASSFRDNTEAFF	TGTGCCAGCAGTTTCCGGGACAACACTGAAGCTTTCTTT
NA	TRBV4-3	TRBD2	TRBJ2-1	CASSLGTSGSLSNEQFF	TGCGCCAGCAGCCTAGGGACTAGCGGGAGCTTGTCCAATGAGCAGTTCTTC
once	TRBV30	NA	TRBJ2-3	CAGKGPVGTDTQYF	TGTGCCGGGAAAGGACCGGTCGGCACAGATACGCAGTATTTT
NA	TRBV28	NA	TRBJ1-1	CASRYEGYTEAFF	TGTGCCAGCAGATACGAAGGGTACACTGAAGCTTTCTTT
NA	TRBV2	NA	TRBJ2-7	CASSLYEQYF	TGTGCCAGCAGCCTTTACGAGCAGTACTTC
NA	TRBV7-9	NA	TRBJ2-3	CASRSATDTQYF	TGTGCCAGCCGGTCCGCCACAGATACGCAGTATTTT
NA	TRBV18	NA	TRBJ1-6	CASSPDTGLNSPLHF	TGTGCCAGCTCACCGGACACAGGACTAAATTCACCCCTCCACTTT
NA	TRBV7-2	NA	TRBJ2-1	CASSFQRYEQFF	TGTGCCAGCAGCTTCCAGCGCTATGAGCAGTTCTTC
NA	TRBV7-3	TRBD2	TRBJ2-5	CASSLGTRSGETQYF	TGTGCCAGCAGCTTGGGGACTAGGTCAGGAGAGACCCAGTACTTC
NA	TRBV30	NA	TRBJ1-5	CAWSSGPMNQPQHF	TGTGCCTGGAGTTCGGGCCCCATGAATCAGCCCCAGCATTTT
NA	TRBV2	TRBD2	TRBJ2-2	CASSGGLAGHTGELFF	TGTGCCAGCAGTGGCGGACTAGCGGGACACACCGGGGAGCTGTTTTTT
NA	TRBV9	TRBD2	TRBJ2-7	CASSVGLAGGPYEQYF	TGTGCCAGCAGCGTAGGACTAGCGGGAGGGCCTTACGAGCAGTACTTC
NA	TRBV14	TRBD1	TRBJ2-5	CASSQTGETQYF	TGTGCCAGCAGCCAGACAGGGGAGACCCAGTACTTC
NA	TRBV7-9	NA	TRBJ2-7	CASSLVLGDSYEQYF	TGTGCCAGCAGCTTAGTACTGGGTGACTCCTACGAGCAGTACTTC
NA	TRBV11-2	NA	TRBJ2-5	CASSFGWEETQYF	TGTGCCAGCAGCTTTGGTTGGGAAGAGACCCAGTACTTC
NA	TRBV7-3	NA	TRBJ2-1	CASSSDSNEQFF	TGTGCCAGCAGCTCGGACTCCAATGAGCAGTTCTTC
NA	TRBV6-1	NA	TRBJ2-2	CASSVYTSNTGELFF	TGTGCCAGCAGTGTTTACACCTCGAACACCGGGGAGCTGTTTTTT
NA	TRBV10-3	NA	TRBJ2-7	CAISGTNDGEQYF	TGTGCCATCAGCGGAACCAACGATGGCGAGCAGTACTTC
NA	TRBV6-5	NA	TRBJ2-3	CASSYSEVSTDTQYF	TGTGCCAGCAGTTACTCAGAGGTTAGCACAGATACGCAGTATTTT
NA	TRBV28	NA	TRBJ1-5	CASSLVPGNQPQHF	TGTGCCAGCAGTTTAGTGCCCGGCAATCAGCCCCAGCATTTT